This paragraph covers one T cell receptor beta chain sequence. Antigen: not known. Looked up from germline, CDR1 is SGHTA and CDR2 is FQGNSA. Between the trimmed V and J ends, which lost 3 bases and 2 bases, there was a span of 8 bases. The CDR3 is 13 residues long. These data are taken from a study of identical twins. Study results and caveats: Models underestimated how often monozygotic twins shared out-of-frame TCR alpha. Partial confounding of zero-insertion analyses by invariant MAIT and iNKT cells was possible.

TCRdb itself ran the 5' RACE reads through MiXCR, one entry per CDR3 protein. The table shows roughly 720,000 distinct CDR3 sequences, with roughly 18% occurring only once. The same sample was also studied in work on T cells expressing NK-cell markers. Per that paper: Sequencing of TCR beta repertoires drew on sorted CD3+CD56+NKG2C+, CD3+CD56+NKG2C- and CD3+CD56-NKG2C+ T cells. Nothing established the HCMV specificity of expanded NKG2C+ T cell clones.

The V and J genes are TRBV7-2 and TRBJ2-7; D ambiguous. Sequenced sample: PBMCs. The source of this sequence is a woman aged 18-29 years in good health. CDR3 DNA: TGTGCCAGCAGCTTTACACTGGCCTACGAGCAGTACTTC. Translated, it gives CASSFTLAYEQYF.